What follows describes a single T cell receptor (beta chain). Its antigen is still unknown. The PCR made use of 60 Vbeta and 13 Jbeta primers. Sequencing used immunoSEQ multiplex PCR; TCRdb keeps in-frame clones, though not all of them. Counted here are about 210,000 clones, 83% occurring once; the ten biggest clones make up roughly 1.7%. V lost 9 bases and J lost 6; bases outside the gene matches: 10. The CDR3 is made up of 14 amino acids. The germline V gene has CDR1 MNHEY and CDR2 SVGAGI. The data belong to a study of cytomegalovirus exposure and HLA in healthy donors. Study-level results: Later work found that TCR association rates differed between HLA loci; DRB1 had the most and HLA-C the fewest.

The material sequenced was PBMCs. This chain joins TRBV6-5 and TRBJ2-7; 11 bases are a match to TRBD1. The sequence derives from a man aged 35-49 years in good health and CMV-seropositive. The CDR3 region has the DNA TGTGCCAGTTTGGTCGGACAGGGGGCAGGCGAGCAGTACTTC. It yields the protein CASLVGQGAGEQYF.